The 20 T cell receptor beta chains below come from one sample, sequenced in a study of cytomegalovirus exposure and HLA in healthy donors. PCR used 60 Vbeta primers and 13 Jbeta primers. Here immunoSEQ multiplex PCR was the method, and the copy in TCRdb shows in-frame clones only, minus some. In the table there are some 160,000 clones, approximately 72% of which are singletons. The specimen sequenced was PBMCs. The receptors come from a man between 40 and 49 years old in good health and CMV-seronegative.

The rearrangement links TRBV7-9 to TRBJ2-5; 10 bases are shared with TRBD1. Germline V gene lookup returns CDR1 SEHNR and CDR2 FQNEAQ (reference sequence). The V segment lost 0 bases and the J segment 4 bases; nucleotides outside the gene matches: 8. The CDR3 is made up of 17 amino acids. Here the CDR3 reads CASSLARTGGIRETQYF. CDR3 coding DNA: TGTGCCAGCAGCTTAGCGCGGACAGGGGGGATTAGAGAGACCCAGTACTTC.

The V and J genes are TRBV4-3 and TRBJ2-1; D gene ambiguous. Germline V gives CDR1 LGHNA, CDR2 YSLEER. Trimming stripped 2 bases from V and 6 bases from J, with 14 bases between. The CDR3 runs 15 residues. The CDR3 sequence: CASSQSLNQANEQFF. Here the CDR3 DNA reads TGCGCCAGCAGCCAATCCTTGAACCAAGCCAATGAGCAGTTCTTC.

This clone was recorded a few times. The CDR3 spells CASSKGRANYGYTF. CDR3 DNA: TGTGCCAGCAGTAAGGGGAGGGCTAACTATGGCTACACCTTC. The chain is built from TRBV6-6 and TRBJ1-2, with D possibly being TRBD1 (5 bases). The ends were cut back, 5 bases at V and 0 bases at J, with 10 bases in the middle. This CDR3 comprises 14 residues. CDR1 is MNHNY and CDR2 is SVGAGI in the germline V gene (reference sequence).

CDR3: CASSLWGDSRSREKLFF. The CDR3 bases are TGCGCCAGCAGCTTGTGGGGTGACAGTCGATCGCGTGAAAAACTGTTTTTT. The gene calls are TRBV5-1 and TRBJ1-4; possibly TRBD1 for D (5 bases). The V end lost 1 base, the J end lost 7 bases, and 20 bases lay between the germline ends. The CDR3 covers 17 residues. CDR1 is SGHRS, CDR2 YFSETQ, per germline.

This clone was observed a few times. This chain connects TRBV2 to TRBJ1-3, with 7 bases that match TRBD1. CDR1 is SNHLY and CDR2 is FYNNEI in the germline V gene. The CDR3 loop spans 13 amino acids. J gave up 2 bases and V 6 bases, and 1 base lay outside the gene matches. CDR3 residues: CASRDRAGNTIYF. The CDR3 DNA sequence: TGTGCCAGCAGAGACAGGGCTGGAAACACCATATATTTT.

The rearrangement links TRBV21-1 to TRBJ2-7; no check of the table's D call, TRBD1, against the DNA was made. TRBV21-1 is reported as a pseudogene. This CDR3 is built from 19 residues. CDR3 coding DNA: TGTGCCAGCAGTAAGTTGGTTGGGATCCGGACAGGGACATCCTACGAGCAGTACTTC. This encodes CASSKLVGIRTGTSYEQYF.

Concerning this clone: Other nucleotide sequences from this sample produce the same CDR3. V and J are TRBV19 and TRBJ1-1; D possibly corresponds to TRBD1 (5 bases). CDR1 and CDR2 (germline): LNHDA, SQIVND (reference sequence). This CDR3 region has 13 residues. V lost 2 bases to trimming and J lost 5 bases, with 9 bases between them. The CDR3 DNA reads TGTGCCAGTAGTATATGGGGGGGGACTGAAGCTTTCTTT. Protein: CASSIWGGTEAFF.

This clone turned up a few times. V and J are TRBV6-6 and TRBJ2-7; D unresolved. Trimming stripped 3 bases from V and 7 bases from J, with 19 bases between. The germline gives CDR1 MNHNY, CDR2 SVGAGI (reference sequence). The CDR3 sequence is 15 residues long. The CDR3 DNA is TGTGCCAGCAGTTATTCTCCTGATAGAACCGGGGAGCAGTACTTC. This gives the protein CASSYSPDRTGEQYF.

This rearrangement joins TRBV5-4 to TRBJ2-7; D perhaps matches TRBD2 (5 bases). V lost 0 bases to trimming and J lost 9 bases, with 10 bases between them. The CDR3 runs to 12 residues. Germline V gene data show CDR1 as SGHNT and CDR2 as YYREEE (reference sequence). CDR3 sequence: CASSLAGNRQYF. CDR3 in DNA: TGTGCCAGCAGCTTGGCCGGGAACCGGCAGTACTTC.

This chain joins TRBV5-6 and TRBJ1-1, with TRBD1 matching over 8 bases. After removal of 4 bases from V and 0 bases from J, the junction contained 2 bases not matched to a gene. The CDR3 has 14 amino acids. The germline V gene encodes CDR1 SGHDT and CDR2 YYEEEE. The CDR3 nucleotides are TGTGCCAGCAGCCCGACAGGGGTGAACACTGAAGCTTTCTTT. It codes for CASSPTGVNTEAFF.

The chain couples TRBV6-5 to TRBJ1-3, with D possibly being TRBD1 (5 bases). Trimming stripped 8 bases from V and 6 bases from J, with 14 bases between. CDR1 is MNHEY, CDR2 SVGAGI, per germline. The CDR3 sequence is 13 residues long. This CDR3 is CASFSGRENTIYF. CDR3 in DNA: TGTGCCAGCTTTTCAGGGCGGGAAAACACCATATATTTT.

This clone was counted a few times. V and J are TRBV28 and TRBJ1-1, with 7 bases aligning to TRBD1. Unmatched junction bases numbered 4, after V lost 8 bases and J lost 4 bases. CDR1 is MDHEN and CDR2 is SYDVKM in the germline V gene. This CDR3 has 12 amino acids. The CDR3 nucleotides are TGTGCCAGCCTCGGGACAGTCACTGAAGCTTTCTTT. Protein product: CASLGTVTEAFF.

V gene TRBV6-5 combines with J gene TRBJ1-2; D remains ambiguous. Trimming stripped 6 bases from V and 5 bases from J, with 10 bases between. Germline CDR1 reads MNHEY; CDR2 reads SVGAGI. This CDR3 has 12 amino acids. CDR3 protein: CASSPGVYGYTF. The DNA of the CDR3 is TGTGCCAGCAGCCCCGGGGTTTATGGCTACACCTTC.

This clone was found a few times. V usage is TRBV5-4 and J usage is TRBJ2-7; 7 bases match TRBD1. The CDR3 length is 16 residues. Per germline, CDR1 SGHNT and CDR2 YYREEE (reference sequence). With 4 bases clipped from V and 2 bases from J, the junction kept 12 bases outside the gene matches. CDR3 nucleotides: TGTGCCAGCAGCACCGGGACAGACCCTTTAGCCTACGAGCAGTACTTC. Its protein is CASSTGTDPLAYEQYF.

The chain has TRBV2 and TRBJ2-2; 8 nucleotides line up with TRBD2. There are 16 residues in the CDR3. J was trimmed by 0 bases and V by 7 bases; bases with no gene match: 7. The germline V gene has CDR1 SNHLY and CDR2 FYNNEI. The CDR3 region has the DNA TGTGCCAGCAACCTCGGGGGACTAGCGAACACCGGGGAGCTGTTTTTT. This gives the protein CASNLGGLANTGELFF.

This clone was counted only a few times. The rearrangement uses TRBV7-9 and TRBJ2-2, with a possible D match to TRBD2 (5 bases). The CDR3 totals 19 residues. V shed 3 bases and J shed 0 bases, with 20 bases lying between them. Per germline, CDR1 SEHNR and CDR2 FQNEAQ (reference sequence). CDR3 amino acids: CASSLVVLWRTTNTGELFF. The CDR3 nucleotides are TGTGCCAGCAGCTTGGTCGTTTTATGGAGGACGACGAACACCGGGGAGCTGTTTTTT.

The rearrangement links TRBV2 to TRBJ1-1; TRBD1 agrees at 10 bases. Per germline, CDR1 SNHLY and CDR2 FYNNEI. This CDR3 comprises 14 residues. Trimming removed 3 bases from V and 4 bases from J; junction bases left unmatched: 2. The CDR3 region has the DNA TGTGCCAGCAGTGACTGGACAGGGGGCACTGAAGCTTTCTTT. This encodes CASSDWTGGTEAFF.

This chain joins TRBV7-3 and TRBJ2-7; possibly TRBD1 for D (5 bases). There are 15 residues in the CDR3. Trimming removed 2 bases at V and 2 bases at J, with 13 bases between. Per germline, CDR1 SGHTA and CDR2 FQGTGA. The CDR3 spells CASSLLSKGPYEQYF. CDR3 DNA: TGTGCCAGCAGCTTACTTTCAAAGGGGCCCTACGAGCAGTACTTC.

This clone was detected a few times. The CDR3 protein is CASSGINRGNTEAFF. Here the CDR3 DNA reads TGTGCCAGCAGCGGAATAAACAGGGGGAACACTGAAGCTTTCTTT. The chain uses TRBV9 and TRBJ1-1, with 7 bases aligning to TRBD1. J gave up 1 base and V 3 bases, and 6 bases lay outside the gene matches. Germline V gene lookup returns CDR1 SGDLS and CDR2 YYNGEE. CDR3 length: 15 amino acids.

This chain uses TRBV7-2 with TRBJ1-5, with 8 bases that match TRBD1. The ends lost 5 bases at V and 1 base at J; junction bases unmatched: 10. The germline V gene encodes CDR1 SGHTA and CDR2 FQGNSA. The CDR3 has 17 amino acids. The CDR3 coding sequence is TGTGCCAGCAGCCCGGACAGGGTTGGTGTGAGCAATCAGCCCCAGCATTTT. Its protein product is CASSPDRVGVSNQPQHF.